This TCR beta chain is from a study of blood T cell repertoires in COVID-19. Only one count was recorded for this clone. Profiled with immunoSEQ multiplex PCR; TCRdb holds only in-frame clones, not every one. Here the sample spans approximately 71,000 clones, about 74% being singletons. Per germline, CDR1 MDHEN and CDR2 SYDVKM. Trimming cost V 9 bases and J 7 bases; bases outside gene matches: 9. The CDR3 spans 13 residues. Sequences were obtained from peripheral blood. This chain uses TRBV28 with TRBJ1-1, with 9 bases identical to TRBD1. The TCR was taken from a human donor in a cohort sampled during active COVID-19. The CDR3: CASGKGQGGEAFF. CDR3 nucleotides: TGTGCCAGTGGCAAGGGACAGGGAGGTGAAGCTTTCTTT.